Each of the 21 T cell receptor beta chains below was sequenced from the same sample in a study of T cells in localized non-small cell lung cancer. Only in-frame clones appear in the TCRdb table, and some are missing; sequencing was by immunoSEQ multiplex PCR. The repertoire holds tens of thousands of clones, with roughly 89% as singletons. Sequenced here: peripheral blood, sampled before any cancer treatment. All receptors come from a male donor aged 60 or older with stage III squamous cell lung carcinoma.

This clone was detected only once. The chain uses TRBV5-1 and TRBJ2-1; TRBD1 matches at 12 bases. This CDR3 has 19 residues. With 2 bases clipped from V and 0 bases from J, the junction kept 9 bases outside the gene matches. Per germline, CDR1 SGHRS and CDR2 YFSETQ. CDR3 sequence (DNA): TGCGCCAGCAGCTTTCTCGGGACAGGGGGCTCAAACTCCTACAATGAGCAGTTCTTC. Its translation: CASSFLGTGGSNSYNEQFF.

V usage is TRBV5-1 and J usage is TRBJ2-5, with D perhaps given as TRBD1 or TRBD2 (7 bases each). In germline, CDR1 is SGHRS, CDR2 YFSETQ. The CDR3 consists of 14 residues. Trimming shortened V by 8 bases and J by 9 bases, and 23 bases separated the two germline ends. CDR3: CASREPGGGGPQYF. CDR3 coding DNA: TGCGCCAGTAGAGAGCCAGGGGGGGGCGGCCCCCAGTACTTC.

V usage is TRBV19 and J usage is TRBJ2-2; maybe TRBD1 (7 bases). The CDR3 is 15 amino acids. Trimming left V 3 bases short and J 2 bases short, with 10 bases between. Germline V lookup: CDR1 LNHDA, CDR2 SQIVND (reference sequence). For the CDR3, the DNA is TGTGCCAGTAGTATCAGGGGGGACAACACCGGGGAGCTGTTTTTT. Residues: CASSIRGDNTGELFF.

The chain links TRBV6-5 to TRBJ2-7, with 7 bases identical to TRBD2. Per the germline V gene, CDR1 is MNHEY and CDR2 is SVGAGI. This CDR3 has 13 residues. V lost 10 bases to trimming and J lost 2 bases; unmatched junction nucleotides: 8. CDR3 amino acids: CATRWGGTYEQYF. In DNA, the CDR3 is TGTGCCACCCGGTGGGGGGGAACCTACGAGCAGTACTTC.

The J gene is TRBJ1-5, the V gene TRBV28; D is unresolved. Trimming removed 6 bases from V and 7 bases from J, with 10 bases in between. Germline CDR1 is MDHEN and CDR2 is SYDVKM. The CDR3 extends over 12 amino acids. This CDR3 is CASSRSGQPQHF. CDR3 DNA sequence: TGTGCCAGCAGCCGAAGTGGACAGCCCCAGCATTTT. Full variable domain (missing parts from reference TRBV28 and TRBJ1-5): DVKVTQSSRYLVKRTGEKVFLECVQDMDHENMFWYRQDPGLGLRLIYFSYDVKMKEKGDIPEGYSVSREKKERFSLILESASTNQTSMYLCASSRSGQPQHFGDGTRLSIL.

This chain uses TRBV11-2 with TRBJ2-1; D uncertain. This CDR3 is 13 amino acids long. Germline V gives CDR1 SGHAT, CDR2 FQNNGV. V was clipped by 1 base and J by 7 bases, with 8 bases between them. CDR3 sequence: CASSLVRTNEQFF. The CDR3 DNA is TGTGCCAGCAGCTTAGTCAGGACGAATGAGCAGTTCTTC.

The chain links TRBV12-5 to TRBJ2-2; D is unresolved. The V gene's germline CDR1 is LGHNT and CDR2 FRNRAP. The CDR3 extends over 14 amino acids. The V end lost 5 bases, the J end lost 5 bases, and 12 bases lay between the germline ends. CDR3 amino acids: CASGPLGGTGELFF. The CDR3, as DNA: TGTGCTAGTGGTCCCTTGGGTGGAACCGGGGAGCTGTTTTTT. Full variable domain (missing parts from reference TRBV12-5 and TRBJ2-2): DARVTQTPRHKVTEMGQEVTMRCQPILGHNTVFWYRQTMMQGLELLAYFRNRAPLDDSGMPKDRFSAEMPDATLATLKIQPSEPRDSAVYFCASGPLGGTGELFFGEGSRLTVL.

CDR3 loop: CASSPEGASNQPQHF. The DNA for the CDR3 is TGCGCCAGCAGCCCTGAGGGGGCTAGCAATCAGCCCCAGCATTTT. This chain uses TRBV5-1 with TRBJ1-5, with 7 bases that match TRBD1. The CDR3 contains 15 residues. Trimming took 4 bases from V and 0 from J; bases not matched to a gene: 4. Germline V CDR1 and CDR2: SGHRS, YFSETQ.

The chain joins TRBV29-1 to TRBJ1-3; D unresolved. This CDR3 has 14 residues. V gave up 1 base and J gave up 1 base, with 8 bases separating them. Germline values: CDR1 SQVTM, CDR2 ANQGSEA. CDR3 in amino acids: CSVEGSWSGNTIYF. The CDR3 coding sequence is TGCAGCGTTGAAGGGAGCTGGTCTGGAAACACCATATATTTT.

DNA of the CDR3: TGTGCCAGCAGCTCTCGACTAGCGGGGACCGGCGGGGAGCTGTTTTTT. Translating it yields CASSSRLAGTGGELFF. This chain connects TRBV2 to TRBJ2-2, with 11 bases lining up with TRBD2. The CDR3 is 16 amino acids. Germline CDR1 reads SNHLY; CDR2 reads FYNNEI. With V trimmed by 6 bases and J by 7 bases, 10 bases remained unmatched.

DNA for the CDR3: TGTGCCAGCAGCTTTGTAGGGGATACGCAGTATTTT. Translated: CASSFVGDTQYF. The genes are TRBV11-3 and TRBJ2-3; the D is unclear. V was pared by 3 bases and J by 6 bases, with 7 bases between. Germline CDR1 and CDR2: SGHNT and YENEEA. This CDR3 comprises 12 residues.

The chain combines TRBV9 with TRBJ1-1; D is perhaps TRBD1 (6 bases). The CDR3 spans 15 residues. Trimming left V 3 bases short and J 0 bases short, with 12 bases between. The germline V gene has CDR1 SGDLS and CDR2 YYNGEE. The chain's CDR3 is CASSAGTGMNTEAFF. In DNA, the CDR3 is TGTGCCAGCAGCGCGGGAACAGGGATGAACACTGAAGCTTTCTTT.

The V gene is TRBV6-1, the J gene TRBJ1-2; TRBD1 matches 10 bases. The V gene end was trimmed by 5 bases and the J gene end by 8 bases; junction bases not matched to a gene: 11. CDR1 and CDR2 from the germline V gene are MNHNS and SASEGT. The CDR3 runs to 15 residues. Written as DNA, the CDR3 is TGTGCCAGCAGTTCATCGTTCGGACAGGGGGAGGGCTACACCTTC. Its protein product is CASSSSFGQGEGYTF.

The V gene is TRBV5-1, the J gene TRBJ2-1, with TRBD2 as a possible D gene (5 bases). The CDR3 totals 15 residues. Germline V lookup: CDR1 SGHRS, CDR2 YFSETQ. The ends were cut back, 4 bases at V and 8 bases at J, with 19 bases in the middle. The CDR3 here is CASSLQPGFGDEQFF. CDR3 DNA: TGCGCCAGCAGCCTGCAACCGGGGTTTGGGGATGAGCAGTTCTTC.

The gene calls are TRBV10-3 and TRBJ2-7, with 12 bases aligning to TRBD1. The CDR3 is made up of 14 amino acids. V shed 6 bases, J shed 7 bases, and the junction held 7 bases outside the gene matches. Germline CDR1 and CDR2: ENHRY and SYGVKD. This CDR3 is CAIRSGQGAGEQYF. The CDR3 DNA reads TGTGCCATCAGGTCGGGACAGGGGGCTGGGGAGCAGTACTTC.

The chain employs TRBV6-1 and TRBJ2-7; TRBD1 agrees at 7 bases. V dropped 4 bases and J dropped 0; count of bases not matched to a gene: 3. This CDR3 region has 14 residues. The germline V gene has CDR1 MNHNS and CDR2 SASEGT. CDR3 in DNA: TGTGCCAGCAGTGTCGACAGGGTCTCCTACGAGCAGTACTTC. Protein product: CASSVDRVSYEQYF.

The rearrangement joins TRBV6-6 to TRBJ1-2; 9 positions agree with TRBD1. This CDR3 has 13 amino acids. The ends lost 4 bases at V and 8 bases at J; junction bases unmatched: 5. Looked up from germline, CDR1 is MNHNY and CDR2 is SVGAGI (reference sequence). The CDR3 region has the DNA TGTGCCAGCAGTTTAAGGGACAGGGAAGGCTACACCTTC. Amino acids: CASSLRDREGYTF.

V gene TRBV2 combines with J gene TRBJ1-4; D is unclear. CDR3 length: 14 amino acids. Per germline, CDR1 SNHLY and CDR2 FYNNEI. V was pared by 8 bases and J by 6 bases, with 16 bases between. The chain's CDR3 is CASQSPKRDEKLFF. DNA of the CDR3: TGTGCCAGCCAGTCCCCGAAGCGGGATGAAAAACTGTTTTTT.

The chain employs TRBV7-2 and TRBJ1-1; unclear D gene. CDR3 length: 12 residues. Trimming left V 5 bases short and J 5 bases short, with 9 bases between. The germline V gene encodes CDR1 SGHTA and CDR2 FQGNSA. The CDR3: CASSALGTEAFF. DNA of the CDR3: TGTGCCAGCAGCGCCCTAGGGACTGAAGCTTTCTTT.

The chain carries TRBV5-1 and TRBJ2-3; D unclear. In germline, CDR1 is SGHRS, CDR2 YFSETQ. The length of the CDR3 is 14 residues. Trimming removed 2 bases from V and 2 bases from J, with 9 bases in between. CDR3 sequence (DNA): TGCGCCAGCAGCTTATCCTCCGTCACAGATACGCAGTATTTT. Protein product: CASSLSSVTDTQYF.

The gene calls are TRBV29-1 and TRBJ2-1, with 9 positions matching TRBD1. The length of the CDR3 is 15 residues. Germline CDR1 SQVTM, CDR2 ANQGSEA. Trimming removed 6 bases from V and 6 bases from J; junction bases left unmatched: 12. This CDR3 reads CSVGLQGAPFNEQFF. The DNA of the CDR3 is TGCAGCGTGGGATTACAGGGGGCACCGTTCAATGAGCAGTTCTTC.